Listed below are T cell receptor beta chains from one sample, sequenced in a study of shared clonotypes between healthy human individuals. Sequenced by immunoSEQ multiplex PCR; TCRdb stores in-frame clones only, minus some. The table lists some 2,500,000 clones, roughly 90% of them singletons. The material sequenced was naive CD4+ T cells from PBMCs. The receptors shown here come from a man aged 18 to 29 in good health. Some clones in this sample may be carry-over from other donors' samples. Each CDR3 is given with its conserved first and last residue. D genes are given only for firm matches.

j_call | d_call | v_call | cdr3_aa
TRBJ1-1 | TRBD1 | TRBV10-3 | CAISEFQGEGTEAFF
TRBJ2-2 | TRBD2 | TRBV5-1 | CASSVTSGMFTGELFF
TRBJ2-7 | TRBD1 | TRBV14 | CASSQGQPSYEQYF
TRBJ2-1 | TRBD2 | TRBV2 | CASSTGLAGAGEQFF
TRBJ1-1 | - | TRBV10-3 | CAITIDRLYTEAFF
TRBJ1-5 | - | TRBV7-2 | CASSKRTEISHQPQHF
TRBJ2-5 | TRBD2 | TRBV29-1 | CSVAGGSGRETQYF
TRBJ2-7 | TRBD2 | TRBV7-2 | CASSLVAGGYEQYF
TRBJ2-3 | - | TRBV19 | CASRDPGLSSTDTQYF
TRBJ1-5 | TRBD1 | TRBV7-2 | CASSLDRGDQPQHF
TRBJ2-6 | - | TRBV7-9 | CASSPSGANVLTF
TRBJ2-7 | TRBD2 | TRBV28 | CASSFPPSGGLGEQYF
TRBJ2-1 | TRBD2 | TRBV2 | CASSEGTSGYNEQFF
TRBJ2-7 | TRBD2 | TRBV30 | CAWSVGLAGHYEQYF
TRBJ1-2 | - | TRBV28 | CASSRLVYGYTF
TRBJ2-6 | - | TRBV4-2 | CASTTSGSGANVLTF
TRBJ2-2 | TRBD2 | TRBV9 | CASSVAPAGAGELFF
TRBJ2-5 | TRBD2 | TRBV28 | CAISTSGKRETQYF
TRBJ2-7 | - | TRBV29-1 | CSVGWGSYEQYF
TRBJ2-1 | TRBD1 | TRBV28 | CASSSGTGQFF
TRBJ1-1 | TRBD1 | TRBV9 | CASSVSGTGGARNTEAFF
TRBJ2-1 | TRBD1 | TRBV5-1 | CASSLPTGNYNEQFF
TRBJ2-2 | - | TRBV5-4 | CASSRTATGTSLTGELFF
TRBJ2-3 | TRBD2 | TRBV29-1 | CSVEDLGLAGYTDTQYF
TRBJ2-3 | TRBD2 | TRBV5-1 | CASSLNPPGLAGTDTQYF
TRBJ1-1 | - | TRBV5-6 | CASSLRRVNTEAFF
TRBJ1-4 | - | TRBV7-9 | CASSFGGQEKLFF
TRBJ1-6 | - | TRBV7-6 | CASSSTRVSPLHF
TRBJ2-7 | TRBD2 | TRBV5-6 | CASSLDPLAGVTGEQYF
TRBJ2-4 | - | TRBV19 | CASSMTARNIQYF
TRBJ1-2 | - | TRBV7-9 | CASSPRGDLGYTF
TRBJ2-3 | TRBD2 | TRBV7-3 | CASGPGGGNTQYF
TRBJ2-3 | - | TRBV7-3 | CASSWVGTDTQYF
TRBJ2-3 | - | TRBV9 | CASSVMGFADTQYF
TRBJ1-4 | - | TRBV28 | CASSQATGATNEKLFF